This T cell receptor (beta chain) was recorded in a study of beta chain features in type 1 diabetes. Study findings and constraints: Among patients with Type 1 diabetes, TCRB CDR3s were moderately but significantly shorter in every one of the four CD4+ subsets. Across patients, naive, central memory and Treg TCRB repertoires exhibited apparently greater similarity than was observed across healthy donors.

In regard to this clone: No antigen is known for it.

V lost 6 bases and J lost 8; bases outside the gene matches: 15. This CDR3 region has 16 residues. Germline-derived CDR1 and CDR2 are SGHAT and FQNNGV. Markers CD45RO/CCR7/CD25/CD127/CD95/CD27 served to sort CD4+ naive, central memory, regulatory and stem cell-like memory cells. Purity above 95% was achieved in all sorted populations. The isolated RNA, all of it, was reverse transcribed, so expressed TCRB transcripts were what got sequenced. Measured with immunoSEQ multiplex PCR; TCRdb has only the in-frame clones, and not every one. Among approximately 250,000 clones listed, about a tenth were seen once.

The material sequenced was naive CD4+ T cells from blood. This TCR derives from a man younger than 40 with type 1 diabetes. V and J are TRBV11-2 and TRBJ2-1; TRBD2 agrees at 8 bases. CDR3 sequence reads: CASRRPGRGGRDEQFF. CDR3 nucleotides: TGTGCCAGCAGGCGACCCGGCCGGGGGGGCCGCGATGAGCAGTTCTTC.